The entry below gives a single T cell receptor (beta chain) sequence along with its context. Its antigen is not identified. The data originate from a study of response to subunit inactivated influenza vaccine. TCRdb reanalysed the RT-PCR reads using MiXCR and keeps one entry per CDR3 protein. The data contain roughly 630,000 distinct CDR3 sequences, 12% to 15% of them singletons. Study results and limitations: Each seasonal influenza vaccination, the authors suggested, recruits few new T cells.

This CDR3 is built from 16 residues. V gave up 3 bases and J gave up 4 bases; unmatched junction bases: 9. This chain joins TRBV12-3 or TRBV12-4 and TRBJ1-1; 9 bases match TRBD1. The clonotype comes from a man aged 50 to 60 who received an inactivated influenza vaccine. The specimen comprised PBMCs from blood, sampled approximately 15 days before vaccination. The CDR3 sequence is CASSFLLGQGGTEAFF. The CDR3, as DNA: TGTGCCAGCAGTTTTTTGCTGGGACAGGGAGGCACTGAAGCTTTCTTT.